This entry is about one T cell receptor beta chain. Its antigen is currently unknown. The data belong to a study of T cell responses to AZD1222 COVID-19 vaccine. General study findings and limits: Nearly half of the spike-specific TCRs reportedly recognize variant regions that carry no mutations.

V dropped 2 bases and J dropped 4; count of bases not matched to a gene: 3. Looked up from germline, CDR1 is ENHRY and CDR2 is SYGVKD. This CDR3 spans 17 amino acids. The data were produced by immunoSEQ multiplex PCR, yet TCRdb's version contains in-frame clones alone and is incomplete. This table has roughly 70,000 clones, roughly four fifths appearing once. The sequence was obtained from an adult in good health. J is TRBJ2-3 and V is TRBV10-3, with 16 bases aligning to TRBD2. Source: peripheral blood, taken on day 0 of AZD1222 vaccination. CDR3 in amino acids: CAISEGTSGGGADTQYF. In nucleotides, the CDR3 is TGTGCCATCAGTGAGGGGACTAGCGGGGGGGGCGCAGATACGCAGTATTTT.